The source of this T cell receptor (beta chain) is a study of blood T cells in healthy people across ages. Regarding the study as a whole: One million T cells yielded diversity estimates that were considered underestimates.

Looked up from germline, CDR1 is ENHRY and CDR2 is SYGVKD. The CDR3 covers 16 residues. The V and J ends lost 2 bases and 1 base respectively, with 14 bases between them. This clonotype was seen just once. The target antigen is unknown. Combining a sample-barcoded 5' primer with a J-beta primer mix, a second PCR ran for about 7 to 12 cycles. One entry per CDR3 protein, called by TCRdb with MiXCR from the 5' RACE reads. Of about 1.4 million distinct CDR3 sequences in the sample, approximately 59% were seen once. Isolated PBMCs totaled at least 6.5 million in each sample. What was sequenced was blood. The V gene is TRBV10-3, the J gene TRBJ1-1; D is unresolved. This clonotype was sampled from a man aged 18 to 29 in good health. The CDR3, as DNA: TGTGCCATCAGTGAGCGGGATGACACAACGAACACTGAAGCTTTCTTT. Its translation is CAISERDDTTNTEAFF.